These 7 T cell receptor beta chains were all obtained from the same sample, sequenced in a study of cytomegalovirus exposure and HLA in healthy donors. A multiplex PCR was run with 60 Vbeta primers and 13 Jbeta primers. Using immunoSEQ multiplex PCR, the repertoire was profiled, and TCRdb retains in-frame clones only, with some absent. The table records roughly 150,000 clones, 73% of them present only once. Input material: PBMCs. Every receptor here comes from a woman under 30 in good health and CMV-seronegative.

The rearrangement links TRBV28 to TRBJ1-2; TRBD1 aligns across 7 bases. Germline CDR1 is MDHEN and CDR2 is SYDVKM. CDR3 length: 19 amino acids. Trimming at V came to 4 bases and at J to 0 bases, leaving 17 bases not matched to a gene. The CDR3 DNA reads TGTGCCAGCAGTTCACCAGGGGGAGAAGCTTCTGCAGCTAACTATGGCTACACCTTC. Its translation: CASSSPGGEASAANYGYTF.

V and J are TRBV5-1 and TRBJ2-3, with D perhaps matching TRBD2 (6 bases). The CDR3 is made up of 15 amino acids. V was trimmed by 3 bases and J by 1 base, leaving 12 bases between them. Germline CDR1 reads SGHRS; CDR2 reads YFSETQ. The CDR3 region is CASSWMGEGTDTQYF. The CDR3 DNA sequence: TGCGCCAGCAGCTGGATGGGGGAGGGCACAGATACGCAGTATTTT.

The chain has TRBV4-3 and TRBJ2-7, with TRBD2 matching 10 bases. The CDR3 is 15 amino acids. Germline trimming cut 4 bases from V and 0 bases from J; bases unmatched to any gene: 3. Germline V lookup: CDR1 LGHNA, CDR2 YSLEER. As DNA, the CDR3 is TGCGCCAGCAGCCTAGGACTAGCGGCCTCCTACGAGCAGTACTTC. Its protein product is CASSLGLAASYEQYF.

The chain links TRBV12-5 to TRBJ1-2; D might be TRBD1 (6 bases). V was shortened by 3 bases and J by 4 bases, with 24 bases between the two germline ends. This CDR3 has 18 residues. CDR1 is LGHNT, CDR2 FRNRAP, per germline. CDR3 region: CASGFRAGVSLSLYGYTF. The CDR3 region has the DNA TGTGCTAGTGGTTTTCGGGCAGGGGTCTCTCTCTCTCTCTATGGCTACACCTTC.

The J gene is TRBJ2-1, the V gene TRBV19; 11 bases line up with TRBD2. Germline trimming cut 1 base from V and 6 bases from J; bases unmatched to any gene: 8. CDR3 length: 17 residues. Germline V CDR1 and CDR2: LNHDA, SQIVND (reference sequence). The CDR3 DNA follows: TGTGCCAGTAGTATAGTCGGTACTAGCGGGAGTGGCAATGAGCAGTTCTTC. Amino acid sequence: CASSIVGTSGSGNEQFF.

The chain has TRBV18 and TRBJ1-5; 7 bases match TRBD1. CDR1 and CDR2 (germline): KGHSH, LQKENI. This CDR3 is built from 13 residues. V shed 8 bases and J 5 bases; nucleotides not matched to a gene: 6. CDR3 region: CASARDRDQPQHF. The CDR3 DNA follows: TGTGCCAGCGCCAGAGACAGGGATCAGCCCCAGCATTTT. Supplemented by reference TRBV18 and TRBJ1-5, the full variable domain reads NAGVMQNPRHLVRRRGQEARLRCSPMKGHSHVYWYRQLPEEGLKFMVYLQKENIIDESGMPKERFSAEFPKEGPSILRIQQVVRGDSAAYFCASARDRDQPQHFGDGTRLSIL.

The chain carries TRBV7-2 and TRBJ1-5, with D maybe TRBD1 (5 bases). This CDR3 is 13 amino acids long. Trimming removed 4 bases from V and 7 bases from J, with 11 bases in between. Germline CDR1 SGHTA, CDR2 FQGNSA. For the CDR3, the DNA is TGTGCCAGCAGCTCTGAGGAGGGGCAGCCCCAGCATTTT. This codes for CASSSEEGQPQHF.